This passage covers 6 T cell receptor beta chains from one sample sequenced in a study of cytomegalovirus exposure and HLA in healthy donors. 60 Vbeta and 13 Jbeta primers were used in PCR. Repertoires were generated with immunoSEQ multiplex PCR, while TCRdb's copy carries only in-frame clones and drops some. The repertoire holds 200,000 to 250,000 clones, with 70% as singletons. The sequencing sample was made of PBMCs. Receptors originate from a middle-aged man in good health and CMV-seropositive.

The chain links TRBV29-1 to TRBJ2-3, with D hard to call. Trimming left V 4 bases short and J 0 bases short, with 8 bases between. Germline V lookup: CDR1 SQVTM, CDR2 ANQGSEA. The CDR3 is 13 residues long. The CDR3 here is CSVAPQSTDTQYF. Written as DNA, the CDR3 is TGCAGCGTTGCCCCACAGAGCACAGATACGCAGTATTTT.

The chain recombines TRBV6-6 with TRBJ1-1; tentative D call: TRBD1 (6 bases). This CDR3 has 14 amino acids. Germline V gives CDR1 MNHNY, CDR2 SVGAGI (reference sequence). V lost 6 bases to trimming and J lost 0 bases, with 11 bases between them. In DNA, the CDR3 is TGTGCCAGCAGCCAACAGGGTCTGAACACTGAAGCTTTCTTT. Translating it yields CASSQQGLNTEAFF.

This clone occurred a few times. V usage is TRBV12-5 and J usage is TRBJ1-6; 9 nucleotides align to TRBD1. The germline V gene has CDR1 LGHNT and CDR2 FRNRAP. The junction had 3 bases not matched to a gene; V was cut back by 6 bases and J by 6 bases. The CDR3 length is 14 residues. The CDR3 spells CASGQGQGNSPLHF. CDR3 nucleotide sequence: TGTGCTAGTGGCCAGGGACAGGGTAATTCACCCCTCCACTTT. Full variable domain (missing parts from reference TRBV12-5 and TRBJ1-6): DARVTQTPRHKVTEMGQEVTMRCQPILGHNTVFWYRQTMMQGLELLAYFRNRAPLDDSGMPKDRFSAEMPDATLATLKIQPSEPRDSAVYFCASGQGQGNSPLHFGNGTRLTVT.

The table lists this clone with a few counts. The rearrangement uses TRBV28 and TRBJ2-3; 7 nucleotides match TRBD1. The J segment lost 0 bases and the V segment lost 1 base, leaving 7 bases of the junction unmatched. The CDR3 loop spans 17 amino acids. CDR1 and CDR2 from the germline V gene are MDHEN and SYDVKM. CDR3 sequence: CASSLYPGTESTDTQYF. As DNA, the CDR3 is TGTGCCAGCAGTTTATATCCCGGGACAGAGAGCACAGATACGCAGTATTTT. The variable domain in full, with the rest retrieved from reference TRBV28 and TRBJ2-3, is DVKVTQSSRYLVKRTGEKVFLECVQDMDHENMFWYRQDPGLGLRLIYFSYDVKMKEKGDIPEGYSVSREKKERFSLILESASTNQTSMYLCASSLYPGTESTDTQYFGPGTRLTVL.

This chain links TRBV29-1 with TRBJ2-7; D gene ambiguous. V was clipped by 6 bases and J by 0 bases, with 9 bases between them. This CDR3 has 12 residues. Per the germline V gene, CDR1 is SQVTM and CDR2 is ANQGSEA. Written as DNA, the CDR3 is TGCAGCGTCCTACGTGGCTCCTACGAGCAGTACTTC. It is translated as CSVLRGSYEQYF.

The CDR3 region is CASSSSLYGYTF. CDR3 bases: TGTGCCAGCAGTTCTTCCCTATATGGCTACACCTTC. The J gene is TRBJ1-2, the V gene TRBV28; no definite D call. There are 12 residues in the CDR3. Germline V gene lookup returns CDR1 MDHEN and CDR2 SYDVKM. V lost 4 bases and J lost 5, with 8 bases in between.